The rows below give T cell receptor beta chains drawn from one sample of a study of identical twins. TCRdb re-analysed the 5' RACE reads in MiXCR, keeping a single row per CDR3 protein. The sample lists approximately 470,000 distinct CDR3 sequences; 14% were seen once. These data also formed part of another study, on yellow fever vaccine responses in identical twins.

Sequenced: CD4+ T cells sorted from blood. These receptors were obtained from a woman between 18 and 29 years old in good health. The CDR3 runs from the conserved cysteine through the conserved F or W. Fields, in order: CDR3 protein, CDR3 DNA, J gene, V gene, D gene, clone size. D genes are given only for firm matches. Only some rows state a clone size, as once, few, many or a class for expanded clones.

CASSLDRRQETQYF | TGTGCCAGCAGCTTAGACAGACGACAAGAGACCCAGTACTTC | TRBJ2-5 | TRBV7-2 | . | .
CASSQQRDLSYNEQFF | TGTGCCAGCAGCCAACAGCGGGATCTCTCCTACAATGAGCAGTTCTTC | TRBJ2-1 | TRBV4-2 | TRBD2 | once
CASSLGGRSYNEQFF | TGTGCCAGCAGTTTAGGGGGCCGATCTTACAATGAGCAGTTCTTC | TRBJ2-1 | TRBV28 | . | .
CAISDSGRANEQFF | TGTGCCATCAGTGATAGCGGGAGGGCCAATGAGCAGTTCTTC | TRBJ2-1 | TRBV10-3 | TRBD2 | .
CASKDSSYEQYF | TGTGCCAGCAAAGACAGTTCCTACGAGCAGTACTTC | TRBJ2-7 | TRBV28 | . | many
CASSWDSWDTEAFF | TGTGCCAGCAGCTGGGACTCTTGGGACACTGAAGCTTTCTTT | TRBJ1-1 | TRBV27 | . | many
CATSIDRGNEKLFF | TGTGCCACCAGCATAGACAGGGGGAATGAAAAACTGTTTTTT | TRBJ1-4 | TRBV15 | TRBD1 | .
CASSILGGRITEAFF | TGTGCCAGCAGCATACTAGGGGGAAGGATCACTGAAGCTTTCTTT | TRBJ1-1 | TRBV7-2 | . | .
CASSLTGVWWRSSSTDTQYF | TGTGCCAGCAGTTTAACGGGCGTTTGGTGGCGTAGCTCTAGCACAGATACGCAGTATTTT | TRBJ2-3 | TRBV27 | . | many
CASSSDYQETQYF | TGTGCCAGCAGTTCGGACTATCAAGAGACCCAGTACTTC | TRBJ2-5 | TRBV2 | . | few
CASSNQRDPTGELFF | TGTGCCAGCAGTAACCAGCGGGATCCCACCGGGGAGCTGTTTTTT | TRBJ2-2 | TRBV25-1 | TRBD2 | few
CASSFKTVHEQYF | TGTGCCAGCAGTTTTAAAACCGTCCACGAGCAGTACTTC | TRBJ2-7 | TRBV12-3/TRBV12-4 | . | .
CASTKGQATRGSYEQYF | TGTGCCAGCACCAAGGGACAAGCGACGAGGGGATCCTACGAGCAGTACTTC | TRBJ2-7 | TRBV21-1 | . | .
CASRDRGLSYEQYF | TGTGCCAGTAGGGACAGGGGGCTATCCTACGAGCAGTACTTC | TRBJ2-7 | TRBV7-2 | TRBD1 | few
CASTTPGKGLEQYF | TGCGCCAGCACCACCCCAGGAAAAGGTCTCGAGCAGTACTTC | TRBJ2-7 | TRBV5-1 | . | .
CSAASGRKSDTQYF | TGCAGTGCTGCTAGCGGGAGGAAGTCAGATACGCAGTATTTT | TRBJ2-3 | TRBV20-1 | TRBD2 | .
CASSLSQGRDTQYF | TGCGCCAGCAGCTTGAGTCAGGGAAGAGATACGCAGTATTTT | TRBJ2-3 | TRBV5-1 | . | few
CSAKTGMNTEAFF | TGCAGTGCGAAAACAGGGATGAACACTGAAGCTTTCTTT | TRBJ1-1 | TRBV20-1 | . | few
CASSVLTGDTQYF | TGTGCCAGCAGTGTACTAACAGGGGATACGCAGTATTTT | TRBJ2-3 | TRBV2 | . | few
CASSSGTGGLETQYF | TGTGCCAGCAGTTCCGGGACAGGGGGTCTGGAGACCCAGTACTTC | TRBJ2-5 | TRBV6-5 | TRBD1 | few
CAIRDVAGDSNEQFF | TGTGCCATCAGAGATGTAGCGGGAGATAGCAATGAGCAGTTCTTC | TRBJ2-1 | TRBV10-3 | TRBD2 | few
CASSQTPASGNNEQFF | TGCGCCAGCAGCCAAACCCCCGCTAGCGGGAACAATGAGCAGTTCTTC | TRBJ2-1 | TRBV4-3 | TRBD2 | few
CASRPLRGTGELFF | TGTGCCAGCAGACCCCTCCGTGGAACCGGGGAGCTGTTTTTT | TRBJ2-2 | TRBV6-4 | . | .
CASSRTSGRSSYNEQFF | TGCGCCAGCAGCCGGACTAGCGGGAGGAGCTCCTACAATGAGCAGTTCTTC | TRBJ2-1 | TRBV5-1 | TRBD2 | .
CASSLVGGTHEQFF | TGTGCCAGCAGCTTGGTGGGGGGAACCCATGAGCAGTTCTTC | TRBJ2-1 | TRBV5-6 | . | few
CASSSRQGGNTEAFF | TGTGCCAGCAGTTCAAGACAGGGAGGGAACACTGAAGCTTTCTTT | TRBJ1-1 | TRBV12-3/TRBV12-4 | TRBD1 | .
CATSRGSGETQYF | TGTGCCACCAGCAGAGGGTCCGGTGAGACCCAGTACTTC | TRBJ2-5 | TRBV15 | . | .